One sample yielded the 19 T cell receptor beta chains listed below, sequenced in a study of cytomegalovirus exposure and HLA in healthy donors. It was with 60 Vbeta and 13 Jbeta primers that the PCR ran. Generated by immunoSEQ multiplex PCR, the TCRdb table keeps only in-frame clones and is missing some. The sample carries about 96,000 clones, 65% to 80% recorded once. Sequenced: PBMCs. These receptors originate from a female donor in good health and CMV-seropositive.

The J gene is TRBJ1-4, the V gene TRBV5-1; possibly TRBD1 for D (5 bases). This CDR3 comprises 15 residues. The ends were cut back, 2 bases at V and 7 bases at J, with 15 bases in the middle. CDR1 SGHRS and CDR2 YFSETQ come from the germline V gene. CDR3 sequence reads: CASSLASSGAEKLFF. Here the CDR3 DNA reads TGCGCCAGCAGCTTAGCCAGCTCTGGGGCTGAAAAACTGTTTTTT. The variable domain in full, with the rest retrieved from reference TRBV5-1 and TRBJ1-4, is KAGVTQTPRYLIKTRGQQVTLSCSPISGHRSVSWYQQTPGQGLQFLFEYFSETQRNKGNFPGRFSGRQFSNSRSEMNVSTLELGDSALYLCASSLASSGAEKLFFGSGTQLSVL.

The chain is built from TRBV7-9 and TRBJ1-6; no firm D call. CDR1 and CDR2 from the germline V gene are SEHNR and FQNEAQ (reference sequence). The CDR3 spans 17 residues. V was pared by 2 bases and J by 0 bases, with 11 bases between. The CDR3 spells CASSLRPEFSYNSPLHF. CDR3 coding DNA: TGTGCCAGCAGCTTAAGGCCGGAGTTCTCCTATAATTCACCCCTCCACTTT.

The CDR3, as DNA: TGTGCCAGCAGACCGGGACAGGGGGGTCGCGAGCAGTACTTC. Protein: CASRPGQGGREQYF. The rearrangement joins TRBV28 to TRBJ2-7; TRBD1 aligns across 11 bases. Trimming took 6 bases from V and 6 from J; bases not matched to a gene: 7. Germline-derived CDR1 and CDR2 are MDHEN and SYDVKM. This CDR3 comprises 14 residues.

V is TRBV4-3 and J is TRBJ1-6, with D hard to call. The CDR3 totals 14 residues. Per the germline V gene, CDR1 is LGHNA and CDR2 is YSLEER. V was clipped by 4 bases and J by 10 bases, with 14 bases between them. The CDR3 spells CASSPGSETSPLHF. The CDR3 coding sequence is TGCGCCAGCAGCCCAGGTTCAGAGACCTCACCCCTCCACTTT.

V and J are TRBV7-2 and TRBJ2-5; 7 bases map to TRBD1. Trimming removed 3 bases from V and 2 bases from J; junction bases left unmatched: 6. CDR1 is SGHTA and CDR2 is FQGNSA in the germline V gene. This CDR3 spans 15 amino acids. CDR3 in amino acids: CASSLRTGPQETQYF. The CDR3 DNA sequence: TGTGCCAGCAGCTTGCGGACAGGACCTCAAGAGACCCAGTACTTC.

The V call is TRBV7-3, the J call TRBJ2-7; D gene uncertain. V lost 0 bases and J lost 0, with 6 bases in between. Germline V CDR1 and CDR2: SGHTA, FQGTGA. The CDR3 covers 14 residues. CDR3: CASSLTGSSYEQYF. CDR3 nucleotide sequence: TGTGCCAGCAGCTTAACGGGCAGCTCCTACGAGCAGTACTTC. The full variable domain, completed using reference TRBV7-3 and TRBJ2-7, is GAGVSQTPSNKVTEKGKYVELRCDPISGHTALYWYRQSLGQGPEFLIYFQGTGAADDSGLPNDRFFAVRPEGSVSTLKIQRTERGDSAVYLCASSLTGSSYEQYFGPGTRLTVT.

V usage is TRBV30 and J usage is TRBJ2-2; 8 bases match TRBD1. CDR3 length: 17 residues. Germline lookup yields CDR1 GTSNPN and CDR2 SVGIG (reference sequence). V trimming: 3 bases; J trimming: 5 bases; junction bases outside the gene matches: 14. CDR3 nucleotide sequence: TGTGCCTGGAGAAATATCGTTGGACAGGGCCCTACCGGGGAGCTGTTTTTT. The encoded protein is CAWRNIVGQGPTGELFF.

This clone appeared a single time. This chain connects TRBV19 to TRBJ2-5; perhaps TRBD2 as D (5 bases). Trimming left V 5 bases short and J 5 bases short, with 12 bases between. Germline loops: CDR1 LNHDA, CDR2 SQIVND (reference sequence). The CDR3 extends over 13 amino acids. The CDR3 region has the DNA TGTGCCAGTAGTTCACTAGGGTATGAGACCCAGTACTTC. This codes for CASSSLGYETQYF.

CDR3 in DNA: TGCGCCAGCAGCCAAGATCGGCGCAGGGTCGAGCAGTACTTC. Its protein product is CASSQDRRRVEQYF. The chain joins TRBV4-3 to TRBJ2-7, with D possibly TRBD1 on 5 matching bases. The V end was cut by 0 bases, the J end by 6 bases, with 12 bases between. There are 14 residues in the CDR3. Germline V gives CDR1 LGHNA, CDR2 YSLEER.

This clone was detected only a few times. V and J are TRBV13 and TRBJ2-1; D is possibly TRBD2 (6 bases). With 5 bases removed from V and 10 bases from J, the gap between germline ends came to 12 bases. The germline gives CDR1 PRHDT, CDR2 FYEKMQ (reference sequence). This CDR3 spans 12 amino acids. CDR3 loop: CASSAGPPEQFF. In DNA form, the CDR3 reads TGTGCCAGCAGCGCGGGACCTCCCGAGCAGTTCTTC.

The chain links TRBV7-3 to TRBJ2-3, with 9 bases aligning to TRBD2. The CDR3 has 14 amino acids. J gave up 6 bases and V 1 base, and 2 bases lay outside the gene matches. Germline lookup yields CDR1 SGHTA and CDR2 FQGTGA. The CDR3: CASSLSSGRDTQYF. CDR3 nucleotide sequence: TGTGCCAGCAGCTTAAGCAGCGGGAGGGATACGCAGTATTTT.

This clone was recorded once. The gene calls are TRBV6-4 and TRBJ2-3; 13 bases map to TRBD2. V shed 10 bases and J 8 bases; nucleotides not matched to a gene: 12. Germline V gene data show CDR1 as MRHNA and CDR2 as SNTAGT. CDR3 length: 15 residues. For the CDR3, the DNA is TGTGCCACCTCCGGACTAGCGGGAGAGGGTGCTACGCAGTATTTT. This gives the protein CATSGLAGEGATQYF.

The gene calls are TRBV10-3 and TRBJ2-7; tentative D call: TRBD1 (6 bases). Germline CDR1 and CDR2: ENHRY and SYGVKD. Trimming removed 6 bases from V and 2 bases from J, with 8 bases in between. The CDR3 totals 12 residues. The CDR3 region is CAIRDSTYEQYF. The CDR3 DNA sequence: TGTGCCATCAGGGACAGTACCTACGAGCAGTACTTC.

J is TRBJ1-5 and V is TRBV23-1; a possible D gene is TRBD1 (5 bases). TRBV23-1 has ORF status, its function being uncertain. The CDR3 extends over 17 amino acids. The ends were cut back, 0 bases at V and 4 bases at J, with 16 bases in the middle. The CDR3 nucleotides are TGCGCCAGCAGTCAATCACGGCCAGGGCCACCTAATCAGCCCCAGCATTTT. Its translation: CASSQSRPGPPNQPQHF.

This clone was counted between two and nine times. This rearrangement joins TRBV28 to TRBJ1-5; D not resolved. Germline assignment: CDR1 MDHEN and CDR2 SYDVKM. There are 14 residues in the CDR3. Trimming cost V 8 bases and J 7 bases, with 18 bases left between them. Here the CDR3 reads CASWVGPGSQPQHF. CDR3 nucleotides: TGTGCCAGCTGGGTTGGGCCTGGCAGCCAGCCCCAGCATTTT.

The rearrangement links TRBV6-5 to TRBJ2-2, with D possibly TRBD1 on 6 matching bases. This CDR3 is 13 amino acids long. In germline, CDR1 is MNHEY, CDR2 SVGAGI. V was cut by 6 bases and J by 2 bases, with 7 bases left in between. The CDR3 DNA reads TGTGCCAGCAGGGACAGTAACACCGGGGAGCTGTTTTTT. The encoded protein is CASRDSNTGELFF.

CDR3 coding DNA: TGTGCCAGCTATAAGACAGGTTCCTACGAGCAGTACTTC. Translation gives CASYKTGSYEQYF. V usage is TRBV2 and J usage is TRBJ2-7, with D perhaps TRBD1 (6 bases). The CDR3 has 13 residues. The germline CDR1 and CDR2 sequences are SNHLY and FYNNEI. Trimming took off 8 bases at V and 1 base at J, with 12 bases between the two ends.

The chain employs TRBV15 and TRBJ1-6; D unresolved. Germline V gives CDR1 LNHNV, CDR2 YYDKDF (reference sequence). The CDR3 sequence is 15 residues long. Trimming took off 3 bases at V and 13 bases at J, with 19 bases between the two ends. The CDR3 DNA is TGTGCCACCAGCAGGTTCGCGGAGATGGCTACGCCCCTCCACTTT. Residues: CATSRFAEMATPLHF.

This chain uses TRBV30 with TRBJ1-2, with D possibly being TRBD1 (5 bases). Germline V gives CDR1 GTSNPN, CDR2 SVGIG (reference sequence). This CDR3 spans 13 amino acids. V was clipped by 0 bases and J by 1 base, with 6 bases between them. The chain's CDR3 is CAWSVDINYGYTF. The CDR3 DNA reads as TGTGCCTGGAGTGTGGACATTAACTATGGCTACACCTTC.